A single sample is the source of the 21 T cell receptor beta chains below, sequenced in a study of blood T cell repertoires in COVID-19. This table comes from immunoSEQ multiplex PCR, and its TCRdb copy is limited to in-frame clones, with some not included. The table records 55,000 to 70,000 clones, around 87% of them present only once. Material: peripheral blood. These receptors originate from a man in his fifties or sixties with acute or convalescent COVID-19.

The rearrangement joins TRBV4-3 to TRBJ2-7, with 9 bases matching TRBD1. This CDR3 spans 15 amino acids. V lost 3 bases, J lost 3 bases, and 6 bases stayed unmatched. CDR1 and CDR2 (germline): LGHNA, YSLEER. CDR3 loop: CASSQLQGAGYEQYF. CDR3 nucleotide sequence: TGCGCCAGCAGCCAGTTACAGGGGGCGGGCTACGAGCAGTACTTC.

The chain employs TRBV3-1 (or the pseudogene TRBV3-2) and TRBJ1-1, with TRBD1 as a possible D gene (5 bases). This CDR3 region has 15 residues. Per germline, CDR1 LGHDT and CDR2 YNNKEL (reference sequence). V gave up 4 bases and J gave up 1 base, with 13 bases separating them. The CDR3 region has the DNA TGTGCCAGCAGCCCAGCGGGACTAGCGAACACTGAAGCTTTCTTT. Protein product: CASSPAGLANTEAFF.

The chain combines TRBV7-7 with TRBJ2-1; maybe TRBD1 (5 bases). Trimming removed 1 base at V and 8 bases at J, with 15 bases between. The CDR3 consists of 15 residues. The germline gives CDR1 SSHAT, CDR2 FNYEAQ (reference sequence). The CDR3 DNA reads as TGTGCCAGCAGCTTAGGGCAACGGAAAGGGGATGAGCAGTTCTTC. Its protein product is CASSLGQRKGDEQFF.

The rearrangement links TRBV24-1 to TRBJ2-2; TRBD2 agrees at 13 bases. The CDR3 extends over 18 amino acids. The V gene end was trimmed by 4 bases and the J gene end by 5 bases; junction bases not matched to a gene: 9. The germline CDR1 and CDR2 sequences are KGHDR and SFDVKD. The CDR3 sequence is CATSDLGLAGALTGELFF. The CDR3 region has the DNA TGTGCCACCAGTGACCTCGGACTAGCGGGGGCCCTTACCGGGGAGCTGTTTTTT.

This sequence joins TRBV18 and TRBJ1-2; tentatively, D is TRBD1 (6 bases). The germline V and J ends were trimmed by 1 base and 4 bases, with 13 bases remaining between them. CDR3 length: 15 residues. Germline assignment: CDR1 KGHSH and CDR2 LQKENI. The CDR3 loop is CASSPRLGAIYGYTF. DNA for the CDR3: TGTGCCAGCTCACCACGGTTGGGGGCCATCTATGGCTACACCTTC.

J is TRBJ2-5 and V is TRBV19, with 7 bases lining up with TRBD2. The germline V gene encodes CDR1 LNHDA and CDR2 SQIVND (reference sequence). The CDR3 extends over 13 amino acids. V shed 4 bases, J shed 5 bases, and the junction held 4 bases outside the gene matches. The CDR3 DNA is TGTGCCAGTAGTACCAGCGGGGAGGAGACCCAGTACTTC. This translates into CASSTSGEETQYF.

V gene TRBV12-3 or TRBV12-4 combines with J gene TRBJ2-7; TRBD1 is a possible D gene (6 bases). The V end lost 3 bases, the J end lost 6 bases, and 12 bases lay between the germline ends. This CDR3 comprises 13 residues. The CDR3 coding sequence is TGTGCCAGCAGTTTTGGCAGGGGTCTCGAGCAGTACTTC. As protein: CASSFGRGLEQYF.

The gene calls are TRBV3-1 (or the pseudogene TRBV3-2) and TRBJ1-5, with no clear D. Trimming took 1 base from V and 0 from J, leaving 7 bases between them. Germline values: CDR1 LGHDT, CDR2 YNNKEL (reference sequence). This CDR3 is built from 15 residues. CDR3 nucleotide sequence: TGTGCCAGCAGCCAAGGCGGAATTAGCAATCAGCCCCAGCATTTT. This codes for CASSQGGISNQPQHF.

The chain carries TRBV27 and TRBJ2-7; TRBD2 agrees at 13 bases. CDR1 is MNHEY, CDR2 SMNVEV, per germline (reference sequence). With V trimmed by 5 bases and J by 4 bases, 5 bases remained unmatched. This CDR3 is 15 amino acids long. CDR3 DNA sequence: TGTGCCAGCAGTCTAGGGACTAGCGGGGTATACGAGCAGTACTTC. Its protein product is CASSLGTSGVYEQYF.

This chain links TRBV25-1 with TRBJ2-1, with D tentatively TRBD2 (5 bases). This CDR3 contains 13 residues. Trimming took 3 bases from V and 8 from J, leaving 11 bases between them. In germline, CDR1 is MGHDK, CDR2 SYGVNS. This CDR3 reads CASSDTSFDEQFF. DNA for the CDR3: TGTGCCAGCAGTGACACTAGTTTTGATGAGCAGTTCTTC.

The chain couples TRBV29-1 to TRBJ1-2; maybe TRBD1 (5 bases). This CDR3 has 12 amino acids. Trimming removed 4 bases at V and 1 base at J, with 7 bases between. Germline CDR1 is SQVTM and CDR2 is ANQGSEA. CDR3 nucleotide sequence: TGCAGCGTTGGACAGAGTAACTATGGCTACACCTTC. Translating it yields CSVGQSNYGYTF.

By share of the sample, this clone is medium-sized. The gene calls are TRBV9 and TRBJ2-7; perhaps TRBD2 as D (7 bases). Looked up from germline, CDR1 is SGDLS and CDR2 is YYNGEE. The CDR3 is 14 amino acids. Between the trimmed V and J ends, which lost 0 bases and 5 bases, there was a span of 12 bases. The CDR3 loop reads CASSVGGGADEQYF. CDR3 coding DNA: TGTGCCAGCAGCGTAGGAGGGGGGGCTGACGAGCAGTACTTC.

CDR3 sequence (DNA): TGCGCCAGCAGCCAAGATCTCCGCTCTGGAAACACCATATATTTT. Amino acid sequence: CASSQDLRSGNTIYF. The chain joins TRBV4-1 to TRBJ1-3; no clear D. Deletions cut 0 bases from V and 0 bases from J, with 6 bases between. Germline values: CDR1 MGHRA, CDR2 YSYEKL. This CDR3 contains 15 residues.

This chain links TRBV12-3 or TRBV12-4 with TRBJ2-5, with D possibly TRBD1 on 5 matching bases. Deletions cut 6 bases from V and 4 bases from J, with 12 bases between. This CDR3 spans 13 amino acids. The CDR3 DNA reads TGTGCCAGCAGGCACCCCAGGGCAGAGACCCAGTACTTC. Translation gives CASRHPRAETQYF.

The chain uses TRBV30 and TRBJ2-5; D is undetermined. The CDR3 loop spans 14 amino acids. CDR1 GTSNPN and CDR2 SVGIG come from the germline V gene (reference sequence). The ends were cut back, 2 bases at V and 5 bases at J, with 15 bases in the middle. CDR3 bases: TGTGCCTGGAGTATCAGTCTAGGTGGGGAGACCCAGTACTTC. Encoded protein: CAWSISLGGETQYF.

The rearrangement joins TRBV30 to TRBJ2-1; 12 bases fit TRBD1. The J segment lost 8 bases and the V segment lost 3 bases, leaving 2 bases of the junction unmatched. The CDR3 totals 13 residues. Germline-derived CDR1 and CDR2 are GTSNPN and SVGIG (reference sequence). The CDR3 is CAWRGTGGYEQFF. DNA of the CDR3: TGTGCCTGGAGGGGGACAGGGGGCTATGAGCAGTTCTTC.

The chain couples TRBV25-1 to TRBJ2-5, with 10 bases fitting TRBD1. The CDR3 runs 15 residues. V was pared by 1 base and J by 5 bases, with 4 bases of the junction left unmatched. Germline V gene lookup returns CDR1 MGHDK and CDR2 SYGVNS. The CDR3 DNA sequence: TGTGCCAGCAGTGAATCGACAGGGGGCTTGGAGACCCAGTACTTC. It specifies CASSESTGGLETQYF.

The chain has TRBV23-1 and TRBJ2-7; D gene uncertain. Being an ORF, TRBV23-1 has a function that is uncertain. Deletions cut 3 bases from V and 6 bases from J, with 6 bases between. The length of the CDR3 is 11 residues. The CDR3 nucleotides are TGCGCCAGCAGTCAGATACTCGAGCAGTACTTC. Translation: CASSQILEQYF.

This chain uses TRBV19 with TRBJ1-2, with unresolved D. The CDR3 loop spans 14 amino acids. CDR1 and CDR2 from the germline V gene are LNHDA and SQIVND (reference sequence). V was trimmed by 3 bases and J by 5 bases, leaving 13 bases between them. This CDR3 reads CASSINPGSYGYTF. The CDR3 coding sequence is TGTGCCAGTAGTATCAACCCCGGGAGTTATGGCTACACCTTC.

This sequence joins TRBV6-2 or TRBV6-3 and TRBJ2-3, with 7 bases identical to TRBD2. In germline, CDR1 is MNHEY, CDR2 SVGEGT. V gave up 2 bases and J gave up 2 bases; unmatched junction bases: 4. There are 15 residues in the CDR3. The chain's CDR3 is CASSYGAGFTDTQYF. The CDR3 DNA sequence: TGTGCCAGCAGTTACGGAGCGGGGTTCACAGATACGCAGTATTTT.

The chain carries TRBV21-1 and TRBJ1-1. TRBV21-1 is reported as a pseudogene. The CDR3 runs 13 residues. The CDR3 sequence is CASSRRGNTEAFF. In nucleotides, the CDR3 is TGTGCCAGCAGCAGGCGGGGGAACACTGAAGCTTTCTTT.